This entry concerns a single T cell receptor (beta chain). The sample is drawn from a study of blood T cell repertoires in COVID-19. The CDR3 contains 14 residues. V lost 1 base and J lost 5, with 11 bases in between. Per germline, CDR1 LGHNA and CDR2 YNFKEQ. This table comes from immunoSEQ multiplex PCR, and its TCRdb copy is limited to in-frame clones, with some not included. This repertoire shows about 380,000 clones, roughly four fifths found once; its top ten account for 1.1%. The material sequenced was peripheral blood. The sequence was collected from a human donor with acute or convalescent COVID-19. The donor label of this sample is uncertain. This chain joins TRBV4-2 and TRBJ2-5; the D is unclear. DNA of the CDR3: TGTGCCAGCAGCCAAGGAGGTAGTGGGGAGACCCAGTACTTC. This encodes CASSQGGSGETQYF.